These 7 T cell receptor beta chains came from one sample sequenced in a study of blood T cell repertoires in COVID-19. Profiled with immunoSEQ multiplex PCR; TCRdb holds only in-frame clones, not every one. In the table there are 100,000 to 110,000 clones, around 81% of which are singletons. The sequencing input was peripheral blood. Receptors were obtained from a man aged 45-65 years with active or convalescent COVID-19.

This clone was seen just once. The chain links TRBV10-3 to TRBJ1-3; a weak D match, TRBD1 (5 bases). V gave up 7 bases and J gave up 0 bases, with 10 bases separating them. Germline V gene sequence: CDR1 ENHRY, CDR2 SYGVKD. The CDR3 covers 14 residues. The CDR3: CAIKGATSGNTIYF. In DNA, the CDR3 is TGTGCCATCAAAGGGGCAACCTCTGGAAACACCATATATTTT.

This chain joins TRBV12-5 and TRBJ2-7; D is ambiguous. The CDR3 extends over 11 amino acids. V lost 7 bases and J 4 bases, leaving 8 bases between the germline ends. The germline CDR1 and CDR2 sequences are LGHNT and FRNRAP. The CDR3 nucleotides are TGTGCTAGTGCTAATGGTTACGAGCAGTACTTC. It specifies CASANGYEQYF.

V and J are TRBV27 and TRBJ2-7, with 9 positions matching TRBD1. The J segment lost 3 bases and the V segment lost 4 bases, leaving 4 bases of the junction unmatched. From germline, CDR1 is MNHEY and CDR2 SMNVEV (reference sequence). This CDR3 has 14 amino acids. CDR3 protein: CASSSTGGFYEQYF. The DNA of the CDR3 is TGTGCCAGCAGTTCGACAGGGGGGTTCTACGAGCAGTACTTC.

This clone was seen just once. The V and J genes are TRBV6-1 and TRBJ2-7, with 7 bases identical to TRBD1. The germline V gene encodes CDR1 MNHNS and CDR2 SASEGT. The CDR3 has 16 amino acids. Trimming cost V 0 bases and J 5 bases; bases outside gene matches: 10. The CDR3 DNA follows: TGTGCCAGCAGTGAAGCGCGCACAGGGGACGGCCACGAGCAGTACTTC. Translating it yields CASSEARTGDGHEQYF.

This clone has more than one count but fewer than ten. The chain combines TRBV3-1 (or the pseudogene TRBV3-2) with TRBJ1-2, with TRBD1 identical over 7 bases. The CDR3 length is 14 residues. V lost 1 base, J lost 6 bases, and 5 bases stayed unmatched. Germline V gives CDR1 LGHDT, CDR2 YNNKEL (reference sequence). In DNA, the CDR3 is TGTGCCAGCAGCCAAGGGAGAGGGGGCAATGGCTACACCTTC. Amino acid sequence: CASSQGRGGNGYTF.

V usage is TRBV7-8 and J usage is TRBJ2-2; D may be TRBD2 (5 bases). Trimming cost V 5 bases and J 6 bases, with 16 bases left between them. The germline V gene encodes CDR1 SGHVS and CDR2 FQNEAQ. The CDR3 loop spans 15 amino acids. Here the CDR3 DNA reads TGTGCCAGCAGCAACGGACTCCACTCATCCGGGGAGCTGTTTTTT. It encodes CASSNGLHSSGELFF.

This clone was counted once. The chain employs TRBV11-3 and TRBJ2-6; D is undetermined. V was pared by 5 bases and J by 0 bases, with 8 bases between. Germline V gene data show CDR1 as SGHNT and CDR2 as YENEEA. The CDR3 loop spans 15 amino acids. CDR3 in amino acids: CASSPVASGANVLTF. The CDR3 bases are TGTGCCAGCAGCCCGGTCGCCTCTGGGGCCAACGTCCTGACTTTC.